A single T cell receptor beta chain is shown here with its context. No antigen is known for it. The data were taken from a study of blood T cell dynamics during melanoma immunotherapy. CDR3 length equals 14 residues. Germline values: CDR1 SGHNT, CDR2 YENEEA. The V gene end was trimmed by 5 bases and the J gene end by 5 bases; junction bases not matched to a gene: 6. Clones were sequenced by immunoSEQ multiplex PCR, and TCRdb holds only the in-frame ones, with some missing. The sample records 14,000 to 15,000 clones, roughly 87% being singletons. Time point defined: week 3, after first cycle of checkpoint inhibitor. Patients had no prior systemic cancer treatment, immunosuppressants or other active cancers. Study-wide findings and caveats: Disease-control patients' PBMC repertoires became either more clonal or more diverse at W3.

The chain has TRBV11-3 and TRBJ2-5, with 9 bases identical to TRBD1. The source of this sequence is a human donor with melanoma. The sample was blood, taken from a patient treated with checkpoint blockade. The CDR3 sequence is CASSQGQGLETQYF. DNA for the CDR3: TGTGCCAGCAGCCAGGGACAGGGATTGGAGACCCAGTACTTC.